One and the same sample provided the 2 T cell receptor beta chains below, sequenced in a study of CD8 T cells in Susac syndrome (dated by TCRdb to the late 2010s). To prepare the library, the immunoSEQ multiplex PCR assay was applied. RNA was extracted using the RNeasy kit, and about 0.5 to 1 ug of the RNA was reverse transcribed with random hexamers. Through fastp at Q25 and MiXCR, TCRdb rebuilt clones from the public reads, retaining in-frame beta chains. Each record represents a unique CDR3 protein, reported with the most common genes and DNA among its rows. This sample comprises 180,000 or so distinct CDR3 sequences, around 96% of them detected only once. The biggest ten clones account for about 0.13% of the sample. The sequenced material came from CD4+ T cells from PBMCs. The receptors were sampled from a human donor in good health.

This chain's CDR3 is CASSLDRFSTDTQYF. In DNA, the CDR3 is TGTGCCAGCAGCCTGGACAGGTTCAGCACAGATACGCAGTATTTT. The genes are TRBV5-4 and TRBJ2-3, with 7 bases identical to TRBD1. CDR1 SGHNT and CDR2 YYREEE come from the germline V gene (reference sequence). Losses at the gene ends were 4 bases for V and 0 bases for J; bases not matched to a gene: 5. This CDR3 comprises 15 residues.

This chain joins TRBV7-2 and TRBJ1-5, with a tentative D call TRBD1 (6 bases). Per the germline V gene, CDR1 is SGHTA and CDR2 is FQGNSA. Trimming took off 4 bases at V and 2 bases at J, with 12 bases between the two ends. The CDR3 runs to 15 residues. This CDR3 is CASSSTDRRNQPQHF. The CDR3 nucleotides read TGTGCCAGCAGCTCAACCGACAGGCGCAATCAGCCCCAGCATTTT.